This T cell receptor (beta chain) was obtained from a study of human T cells and chemical hapten exposure. Study details: After 6 days, upper back 0.01% DPC patch tests were scored. The variation in per-sample TCR yields arose mainly from small differences in pooled library volumes.

This clonotype was observed at least ten times. Germline-derived CDR1 and CDR2 are SGHNT and YYREEE (reference sequence). With 2 bases removed from V and 4 bases from J, the gap between germline ends came to 12 bases. This CDR3 has 15 residues. Noted time point: patch test 2, 6 weeks after DPC sensitization. Treatment here: therapeutic diphenylcyclopropenone sensitization with weekly scalp DPC. TCRdb re-called the RACE reads through MiXCR, storing one row per CDR3 protein. Of tens of thousands of distinct CDR3 sequences listed, 6.5% to 8.5% were seen once; the top ten hold roughly 1.4%. The chain is built from TRBV5-4 and TRBJ2-2; the D gene is possibly TRBD1 (5 bases). Sequenced here: whole blood, sampled in connection with sensitization to the hapten diphenylcyclopropenone (DPC). The receptor was isolated from a young woman with alopecia areata. Some clones in this sample may be carry-over from other donors' samples. The CDR3 is CASSFQGMSTGELFF. The CDR3 DNA sequence: TGTGCCAGCAGCTTCCAGGGAATGAGCACCGGGGAGCTGTTTTTT.